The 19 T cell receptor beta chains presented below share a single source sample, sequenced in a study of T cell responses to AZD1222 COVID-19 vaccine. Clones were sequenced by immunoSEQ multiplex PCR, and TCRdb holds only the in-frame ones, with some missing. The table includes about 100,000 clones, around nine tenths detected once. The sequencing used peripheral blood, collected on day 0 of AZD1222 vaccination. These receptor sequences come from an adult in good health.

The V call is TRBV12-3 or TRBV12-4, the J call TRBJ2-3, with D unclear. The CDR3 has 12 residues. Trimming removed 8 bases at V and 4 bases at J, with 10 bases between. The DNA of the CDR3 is TGTGCCAGCCGAGATGGATCAGATACGCAGTATTTT. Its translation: CASRDGSDTQYF.

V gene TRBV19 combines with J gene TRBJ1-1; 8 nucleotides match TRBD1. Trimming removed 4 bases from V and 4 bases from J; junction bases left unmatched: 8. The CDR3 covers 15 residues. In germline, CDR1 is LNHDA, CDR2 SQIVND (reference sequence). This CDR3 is CASSTPGDRSTEAFF. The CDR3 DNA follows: TGTGCCAGTAGTACCCCCGGGGACAGGTCCACTGAAGCTTTCTTT.

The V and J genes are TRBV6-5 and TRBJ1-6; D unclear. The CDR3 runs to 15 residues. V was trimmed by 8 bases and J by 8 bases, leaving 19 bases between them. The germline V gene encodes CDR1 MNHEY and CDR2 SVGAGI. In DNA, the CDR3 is TGTGCCAGCCGCTCTAGGAAGGGTGGTGATTCACCCCTCCACTTT. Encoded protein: CASRSRKGGDSPLHF.

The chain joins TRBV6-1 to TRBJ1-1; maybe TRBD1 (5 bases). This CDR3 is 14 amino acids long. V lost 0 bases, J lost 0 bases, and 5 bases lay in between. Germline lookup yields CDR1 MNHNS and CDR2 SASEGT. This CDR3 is CASSEAGVNTEAFF. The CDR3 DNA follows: TGTGCCAGCAGTGAAGCGGGGGTGAACACTGAAGCTTTCTTT.

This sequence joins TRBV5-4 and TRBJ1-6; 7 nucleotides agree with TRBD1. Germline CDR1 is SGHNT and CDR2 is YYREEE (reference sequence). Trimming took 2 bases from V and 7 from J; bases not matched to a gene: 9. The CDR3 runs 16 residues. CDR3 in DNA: TGTGCCAGCAGCTTAACACAGGGGATTCGAAATTCACCCCTCCACTTT. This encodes CASSLTQGIRNSPLHF.

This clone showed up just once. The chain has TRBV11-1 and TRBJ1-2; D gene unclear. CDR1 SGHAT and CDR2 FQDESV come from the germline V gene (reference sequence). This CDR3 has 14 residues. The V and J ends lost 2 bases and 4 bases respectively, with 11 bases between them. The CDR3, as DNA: TGTGCCAGCAGCTTATCCGGGTCGGCCTATGGCTACACCTTC. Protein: CASSLSGSAYGYTF.

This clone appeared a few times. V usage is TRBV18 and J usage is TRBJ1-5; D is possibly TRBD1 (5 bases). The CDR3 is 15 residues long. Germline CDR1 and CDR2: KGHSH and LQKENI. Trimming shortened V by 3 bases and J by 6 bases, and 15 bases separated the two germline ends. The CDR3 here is CASSPAGGRGQPQHF. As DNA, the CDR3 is TGTGCCAGCTCACCCGCCGGGGGGAGGGGTCAGCCCCAGCATTTT.

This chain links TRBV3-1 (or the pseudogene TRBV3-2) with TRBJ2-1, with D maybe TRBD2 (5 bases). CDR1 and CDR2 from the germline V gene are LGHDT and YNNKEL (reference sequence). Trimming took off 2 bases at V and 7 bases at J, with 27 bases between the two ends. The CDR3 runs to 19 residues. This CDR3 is CASSQSPLDWVGSRNEQFF. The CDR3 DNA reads TGTGCCAGCAGCCAATCTCCCCTTGATTGGGTGGGGAGTAGGAATGAGCAGTTCTTC.

CDR3 amino acids: CSVGGAHYGYTF. CDR3 coding DNA: TGCAGCGTTGGGGGGGCCCACTATGGCTACACCTTC. The chain joins TRBV29-1 to TRBJ1-2, with TRBD1 as a possible D gene (6 bases). CDR3 length: 12 residues. Between the trimmed V and J ends, which lost 4 bases and 3 bases, there was a span of 9 bases. CDR1 is SQVTM, CDR2 ANQGSEA, per germline.

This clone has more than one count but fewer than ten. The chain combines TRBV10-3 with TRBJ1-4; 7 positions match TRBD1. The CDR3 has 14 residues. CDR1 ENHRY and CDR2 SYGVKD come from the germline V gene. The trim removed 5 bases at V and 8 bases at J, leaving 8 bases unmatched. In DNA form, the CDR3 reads TGTGCCATCAGTTTCGACAGGGTTGGGGAAAAACTGTTTTTT. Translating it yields CAISFDRVGEKLFF.

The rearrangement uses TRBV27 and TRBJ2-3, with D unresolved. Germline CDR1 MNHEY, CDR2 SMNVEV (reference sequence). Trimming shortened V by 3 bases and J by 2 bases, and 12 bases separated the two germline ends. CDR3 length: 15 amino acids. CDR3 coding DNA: TGTGCCAGCAGTTTGCGGCGACCGACCACAGATACGCAGTATTTT. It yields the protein CASSLRRPTTDTQYF.

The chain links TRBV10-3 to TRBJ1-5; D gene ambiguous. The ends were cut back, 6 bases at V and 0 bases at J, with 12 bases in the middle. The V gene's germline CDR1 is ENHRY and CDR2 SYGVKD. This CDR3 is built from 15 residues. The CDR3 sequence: CAIRETLDSNQPQHF. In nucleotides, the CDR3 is TGTGCCATCAGGGAAACCCTAGATAGCAATCAGCCCCAGCATTTT.

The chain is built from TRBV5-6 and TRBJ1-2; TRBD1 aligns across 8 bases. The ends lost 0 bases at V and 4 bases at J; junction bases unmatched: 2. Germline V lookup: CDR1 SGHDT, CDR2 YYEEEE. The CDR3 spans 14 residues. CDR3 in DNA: TGTGCCAGCAGCTTGGGACAGGGGATCTATGGCTACACCTTC. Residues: CASSLGQGIYGYTF.

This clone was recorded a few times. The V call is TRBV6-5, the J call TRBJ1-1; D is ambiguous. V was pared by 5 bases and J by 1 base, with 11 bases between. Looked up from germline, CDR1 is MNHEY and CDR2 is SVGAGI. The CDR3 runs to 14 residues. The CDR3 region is CASSNLGKNTEAFF. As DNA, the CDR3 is TGTGCCAGCAGTAACCTGGGGAAGAACACTGAAGCTTTCTTT.

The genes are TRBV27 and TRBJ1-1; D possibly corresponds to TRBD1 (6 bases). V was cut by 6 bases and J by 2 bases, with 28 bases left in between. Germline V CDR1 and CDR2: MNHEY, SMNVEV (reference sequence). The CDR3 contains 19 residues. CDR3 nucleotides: TGTGCCAGCAGAGCCCCATTTACGGGGGCAGGGGACGACAACACTGAAGCTTTCTTT. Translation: CASRAPFTGAGDDNTEAFF.

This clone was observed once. This chain's CDR3 is CASSLQGIDYGYTF. DNA of the CDR3: TGTGCCAGCAGCTTACAGGGTATTGACTATGGCTACACCTTC. The chain has TRBV7-9 and TRBJ1-2; D is possibly TRBD1 (5 bases). With 2 bases removed from V and 3 bases from J, the gap between germline ends came to 10 bases. The CDR3 contains 14 residues. Germline CDR1 reads SEHNR; CDR2 reads FQNEAQ (reference sequence).

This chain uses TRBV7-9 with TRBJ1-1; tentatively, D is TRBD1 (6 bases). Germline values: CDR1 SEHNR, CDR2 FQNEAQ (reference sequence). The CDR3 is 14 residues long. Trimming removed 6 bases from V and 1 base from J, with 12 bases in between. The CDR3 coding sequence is TGTGCCAGCAGTCTGGACAGACCGAACACTGAAGCTTTCTTT. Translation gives CASSLDRPNTEAFF.

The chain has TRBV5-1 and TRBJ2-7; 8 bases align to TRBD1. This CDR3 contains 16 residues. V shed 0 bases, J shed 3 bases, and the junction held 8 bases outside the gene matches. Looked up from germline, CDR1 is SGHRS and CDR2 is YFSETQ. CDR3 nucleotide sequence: TGCGCCAGCAGCTTGGGTTGGACAGGGAGGATCTACGAGCAGTACTTC. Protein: CASSLGWTGRIYEQYF.

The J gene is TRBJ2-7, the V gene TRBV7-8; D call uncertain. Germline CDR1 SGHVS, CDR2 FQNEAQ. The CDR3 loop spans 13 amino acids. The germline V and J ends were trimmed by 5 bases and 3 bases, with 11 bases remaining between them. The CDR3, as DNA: TGTGCCAGCAGCCAAGCCTCGGACTACGAGCAGTACTTC. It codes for CASSQASDYEQYF.